Presented here are 16 T cell receptor beta chains from one specimen sequenced in a study of T cells in Graves' hyperthyroidism and ophthalmopathy. Amplification of TCR beta CDR3 regions used RNA as the template. HTBI primers were employed in a first-round RT-PCR of the TCR CDR3. TCRdb analysed the multiplex PCR reads with MiXCR anew, one entry per CDR3 protein. The repertoire holds around 700,000 distinct CDR3 sequences, with around a sixth as singletons. Sequencing was performed on blood. The receptors were gathered from a woman aged 50 to 60 with Graves' hyperthyroidism that later progressed to Graves' ophthalmopathy.

The sample holds many counts of this clonotype. The V gene is TRBV5-1, the J gene TRBJ2-7; weak D call: TRBD1 (5 bases). Germline CDR1 reads SGHRS; CDR2 reads YFSETQ. V was clipped by 4 bases and J by 5 bases, with 13 bases between them. CDR3 length equals 13 residues. CDR3 nucleotides: TGCGCCAGCAGCCCCCAGGACACGGACGAGCAGTACTTC. This sequence encodes CASSPQDTDEQYF.

The J gene is TRBJ2-5, the V gene TRBV24-1, with a weak D call TRBD1 (6 bases). This CDR3 has 16 amino acids. Trimming removed 4 bases at V and 1 base at J, with 15 bases between. The germline V gene has CDR1 KGHDR and CDR2 SFDVKD. This CDR3 is CATSDPRTAIQETQYF. The CDR3 DNA reads as TGTGCCACCAGTGACCCCCGGACAGCGATCCAAGAGACCCAGTACTTC.

With respect to this clonotype: A clone one base away is much larger, so this may be a read error. V is TRBV3-1 and J is TRBJ2-3; D is perhaps TRBD1 (5 bases). This CDR3 spans 16 amino acids. Germline V CDR1 and CDR2: LGHDT, YNNKEL (reference sequence). CDR3: CASGQSGPALTDTQYF. CDR3 sequence (DNA): TGTGCCAGCGGCCAATCAGGGCCGGCCCTCACAGATACGCAGTATTTT.

The chain links TRBV5-1 to TRBJ2-1; no clear D. V was shortened by 0 bases and J by 10 bases, with 11 bases between the two germline ends. Germline assignment: CDR1 SGHRS and CDR2 YFSETQ. The length of the CDR3 is 13 residues. In DNA form, the CDR3 reads TGCGCCAGCAGCTTGGAGATTACCGGGGAGCAGTTCTTC. This sequence encodes CASSLEITGEQFF.

This rearrangement joins TRBV19 to TRBJ2-1; D remains unclear. This CDR3 comprises 15 residues. Per germline, CDR1 LNHDA and CDR2 SQIVND (reference sequence). Trimming removed 7 bases at V and 4 bases at J, with 17 bases between. In DNA form, the CDR3 reads TGTGCCAGTAATCAAGGCCTTGACGGGTACAATGAGCAGTTCTTC. Amino acids: CASNQGLDGYNEQFF.

This clonotype occurred a few times. Written as DNA, the CDR3 is TGTGCCAGCAGCCCTCCGGGACAGAGAATTTATGGCTACACCTTC. It translates to CASSPPGQRIYGYTF. The chain is built from TRBV6-2 or TRBV6-3 and TRBJ1-2; 7 nucleotides match TRBD1. The ends lost 6 bases at V and 5 bases at J; junction bases unmatched: 12. The germline V gene has CDR1 MNHEY and CDR2 SVGEGT. The CDR3 extends over 15 amino acids.

Concerning this clonotype: Compared with germline, one end of the junction differs, possibly owing to a read error. The rearrangement uses TRBV6-1 and TRBJ2-2, with D possibly being TRBD1 (7 bases). The germline V gene has CDR1 MNHNS and CDR2 SASEGT. The CDR3 length is 13 residues. CDR3 in amino acids: CASAGPGGGELFF. CDR3 DNA: TGCGCCAGCGCGGGACCAGGGGGCGGGGAGCTGTTTTTT.

This clonotype occurred a few times. The CDR3 loop reads CAIDRDKETQYF. Here the CDR3 DNA reads TGCGCCATCGACAGGGACAAGGAGACCCAGTACTTC. This rearrangement joins TRBV10-1 to TRBJ2-5; TRBD1 matches 7 bases. CDR3 length: 12 residues. Germline assignment: CDR1 WNHNN and CDR2 SYGVQD (reference sequence). The J segment lost 5 bases and the V segment lost 10 bases, leaving 7 bases of the junction unmatched.

This clonotype has more than one count but fewer than ten. The V gene is TRBV30, the J gene TRBJ2-1, with 10 bases lining up with TRBD1. The CDR3 has 14 amino acids. The germline V gene encodes CDR1 GTSNPN and CDR2 SVGIG (reference sequence). Unmatched junction bases numbered 7, after V lost 5 bases and J lost 6 bases. The CDR3 DNA reads TGTGCCTGGGGTACCGGGACAGGGGTCAATGAGCAGTTCTTC. It translates to CAWGTGTGVNEQFF.

This clonotype was observed many times. The gene calls are TRBV20-1 and TRBJ1-5, with a weak D call TRBD1 (5 bases). Germline lookup yields CDR1 DFQATT and CDR2 SNEGSKA (reference sequence). This CDR3 contains 15 residues. V was clipped by 1 base and J by 2 bases, with 12 bases between them. The chain's CDR3 is CSARVAGRGNQPQHF. The CDR3 DNA sequence: TGCAGTGCTAGAGTAGCAGGGAGAGGCAATCAGCCCCAGCATTTT.

The table lists this clonotype with a few counts. This rearrangement joins TRBV4-2 to TRBJ2-5; no clear D. Trimming pared 5 bases from V and 1 base from J, leaving 11 bases between. Germline CDR1 is LGHNA and CDR2 is YNFKEQ. This CDR3 has 14 residues. The chain's CDR3 is CASSFGPIQETQYF. CDR3 DNA: TGTGCCAGCAGCTTCGGACCGATCCAAGAGACCCAGTACTTC.

The chain uses TRBV7-6 and TRBJ2-1, with 8 bases aligning to TRBD1. V dropped 1 base and J dropped 5; count of bases not matched to a gene: 7. Germline V gene lookup returns CDR1 SGHVS and CDR2 FNYEAQ. The CDR3 runs to 16 residues. DNA of the CDR3: TGTGCCAGCAGCTTAGAGCCCGGGACAGGACACAATGAGCAGTTCTTC. Translated: CASSLEPGTGHNEQFF.

V usage is TRBV4-1 and J usage is TRBJ1-5; D gene ambiguous. Germline CDR1 MGHRA, CDR2 YSYEKL. Trimming shortened V by 5 bases and J by 3 bases, and 11 bases separated the two germline ends. The CDR3 totals 14 residues. CDR3 sequence reads: CASSSGRTNQPQHF. The CDR3 region has the DNA TGCGCCAGCAGCTCCGGAAGGACCAATCAGCCCCAGCATTTT.

This clonotype appeared many times. The rearrangement links TRBV7-8 to TRBJ1-1, with TRBD1 matching 8 bases. Germline CDR1 reads SGHVS; CDR2 reads FQNEAQ. The CDR3 contains 14 residues. Germline trimming cut 8 bases from V and 0 bases from J; bases unmatched to any gene: 5. This CDR3 reads CASGQGGLNTEAFF. The CDR3 DNA follows: TGTGCCAGCGGACAGGGAGGGTTGAACACTGAAGCTTTCTTT.

In regard to this clonotype: A read error is possible here, since a much larger clone lies one base away. The V call is TRBV5-1, the J call TRBJ2-3, with TRBD2 matching over 10 bases. Germline V lookup: CDR1 SGHRS, CDR2 YFSETQ. The CDR3 spans 16 residues. CDR3: CTSSMTSGSLTDTQYF. The DNA of the CDR3 is TGCACCAGCAGCATGACTAGCGGGTCCCTCACAGATACGCAGTATTTT.

This clonotype was observed a few times. The CDR3 sequence is CASSYSPGQGTDTQYF. CDR3 nucleotide sequence: TGTGCCAGCAGTTACTCGCCGGGACAGGGCACAGATACGCAGTATTTT. The chain carries TRBV6-5 and TRBJ2-3; 8 bases agree with TRBD1. V was clipped by 0 bases and J by 1 base; unmatched bases: 3. Germline assignment: CDR1 MNHEY and CDR2 SVGAGI. This CDR3 comprises 16 residues.